The table lists the clone carrying this TCR beta chain with a count of one. This sample is part of a study of technical replicates of blood from four donors. Sequencing was performed with immunoSEQ multiplex PCR; in TCRdb, only in-frame clones are kept and a portion is missing. The sample includes around 67,000 clones, 75% to 90% seen only once; the top ten take roughly 5%. The germline gives CDR1 LGHNA, CDR2 YNFKEQ. There are 14 residues in the CDR3. The V gene end was trimmed by 0 bases and the J gene end by 10 bases; junction bases not matched to a gene: 4. What was sequenced was PBMCs. The sequence came from a human donor in good health. Some clones in this sample may be carry-over from other donors' samples. The gene calls are TRBV4-2 and TRBJ2-4, with 9 bases fitting TRBD2. DNA of the CDR3: TGTGCCAGCAGCCAAGAAGTGACTAGCGGTATTCAGTACTTC. Translated, it gives CASSQEVTSGIQYF.